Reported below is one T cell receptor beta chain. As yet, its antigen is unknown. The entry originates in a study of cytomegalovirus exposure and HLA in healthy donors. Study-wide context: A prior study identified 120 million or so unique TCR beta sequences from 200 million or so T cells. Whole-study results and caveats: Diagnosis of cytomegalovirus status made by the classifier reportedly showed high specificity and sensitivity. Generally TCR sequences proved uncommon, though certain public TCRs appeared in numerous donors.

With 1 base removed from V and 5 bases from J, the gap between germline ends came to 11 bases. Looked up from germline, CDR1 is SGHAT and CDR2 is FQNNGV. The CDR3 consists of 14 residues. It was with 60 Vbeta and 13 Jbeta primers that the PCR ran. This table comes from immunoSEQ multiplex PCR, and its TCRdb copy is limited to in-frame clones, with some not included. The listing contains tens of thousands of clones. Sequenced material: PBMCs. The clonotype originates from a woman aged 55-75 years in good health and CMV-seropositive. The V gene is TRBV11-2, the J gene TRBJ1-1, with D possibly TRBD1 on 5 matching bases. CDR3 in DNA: TGTGCCAGCAGCTTAGGATCAGGGTTGACTGAAGCTTTCTTT. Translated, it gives CASSLGSGLTEAFF.